Sequencing of this T cell receptor (beta chain) was carried out in a study of shared clonotypes between healthy human individuals. Sequencing was performed with immunoSEQ multiplex PCR; in TCRdb, only in-frame clones are kept and a portion is missing. In the table there are about 2.4 million clones, 85% to 95% of which are singletons. Germline V gives CDR1 SGHRS, CDR2 YFSETQ. CDR3 size: 15 residues. V shed 4 bases, J shed 7 bases, and the junction held 3 bases outside the gene matches. The source is a man aged 18 to 30 in good health. The V gene is TRBV5-1, the J gene TRBJ2-1, with TRBD2 matching 15 bases. Sequencing was carried out using naive CD4+ T cells sorted from blood. Indicated subset: CD45RA+ positively selected. CDR3 sequence (DNA): TGCGCCAGCAGCGGACTAGCGGGAGGGATGAATGAGCAGTTCTTC. Amino acids: CASSGLAGGMNEQFF. Full variable domain (rest looked up from reference TRBV5-1 and TRBJ2-1): KAGVTQTPRYLIKTRGQQVTLSCSPISGHRSVSWYQQTPGQGLQFLFEYFSETQRNKGNFPGRFSGRQFSNSRSEMNVSTLELGDSALYLCASSGLAGGMNEQFFGPGTRLTVL.